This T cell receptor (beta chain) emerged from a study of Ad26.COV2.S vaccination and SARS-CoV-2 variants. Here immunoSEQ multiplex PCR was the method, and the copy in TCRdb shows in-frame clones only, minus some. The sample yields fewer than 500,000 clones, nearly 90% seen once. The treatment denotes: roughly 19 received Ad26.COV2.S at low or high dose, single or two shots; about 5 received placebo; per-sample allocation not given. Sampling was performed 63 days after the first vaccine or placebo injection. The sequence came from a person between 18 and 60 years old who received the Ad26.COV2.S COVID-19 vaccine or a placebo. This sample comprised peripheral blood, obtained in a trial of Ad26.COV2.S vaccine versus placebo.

The CDR3 region has the DNA TGTGCCAGCAGCCCCGGGCAGGGGAGGGATTTAACAGATACGCAGTATTTT. Residues: CASSPGQGRDLTDTQYF. The chain is built from TRBV5-8 and TRBJ2-3; D is possibly TRBD2 (7 bases). Deletions cut 4 bases from V and 3 bases from J, with 21 bases between. Germline CDR1 reads SGHTS; CDR2 reads YDEGEE. The length of the CDR3 is 17 residues. The variable domain in full, completed from reference TRBV5-8 and TRBJ2-3, reads EAGVTQSPTHLIKTRGQQATLRCSPISGHTSVYWYQQALGLGLQFLLWYDEGEERNRGNFPPRFSGRQFPNYSSELNVNALELEDSALYLCASSPGQGRDLTDTQYFGPGTRLTVL.